These 21 T cell receptor beta chains were sequenced from one sample in a study of Graves' ophthalmopathy and Graves' hyperthyroidism. Investigators amplified TCR beta CDR3 regions from RNA transcripts. An opening RT-PCR round employed HTBI primers and preceded a second-round multiplex PCR. From the multiplex PCR reads, TCRdb called clonotypes with MiXCR, one entry per CDR3 protein. This sample has approximately 460,000 distinct CDR3 sequences, with about 15% found just once. The sample consisted of blood. These receptors came from a woman aged 30 to 39 with Graves' ophthalmopathy.

This clonotype was recorded at least ten times. The gene calls are TRBV6-1 and TRBJ2-5, with D possibly TRBD1 on 5 matching bases. The germline V gene has CDR1 MNHNS and CDR2 SASEGT. V lost 1 base and J lost 5, with 17 bases in between. CDR3 length: 16 residues. CDR3 sequence: CASSEGQFHPRETQYF. DNA of the CDR3: TGTGCCAGCAGTGAAGGACAGTTCCACCCTCGGGAGACCCAGTACTTC.

This clonotype came up many times. The chain employs TRBV5-1 and TRBJ1-1, with D tentatively TRBD1 (5 bases). V lost 4 bases, J lost 0 bases, and 13 bases lay in between. Looked up from germline, CDR1 is SGHRS and CDR2 is YFSETQ. This CDR3 has 15 amino acids. In DNA, the CDR3 is TGCGCCAGCAGCCCCCGACAGTCGATGAACACTGAAGCTTTCTTT. It yields the protein CASSPRQSMNTEAFF.

This clonotype has at least ten counts. This chain uses TRBV5-6 with TRBJ1-1, with 7 bases matching TRBD1. Germline CDR1 and CDR2: SGHDT and YYEEEE. Unmatched junction bases numbered 14, after V lost 5 bases and J lost 4 bases. The CDR3 covers 16 residues. The CDR3 spells CASSFRVGTVGTEAFF. As DNA, the CDR3 is TGTGCCAGCAGTTTCCGTGTGGGGACAGTAGGCACTGAAGCTTTCTTT.

This clonotype was counted ten times or more. The rearrangement uses TRBV7-6 and TRBJ1-1; D might be TRBD1 (5 bases). CDR3 size: 13 residues. Trimming removed 5 bases at V and 5 bases at J, with 12 bases between. Germline V gene sequence: CDR1 SGHVS, CDR2 FNYEAQ. CDR3 sequence: CASSPIGETEAFF. CDR3 coding DNA: TGTGCCAGCAGCCCGATAGGGGAGACTGAAGCTTTCTTT.

This clonotype was seen at least ten times. The chain couples TRBV13 to TRBJ2-5; D unresolved. Germline CDR1 reads PRHDT; CDR2 reads FYEKMQ (reference sequence). The V gene lost 8 bases and the J gene lost 2 bases, with 18 bases spanning the gap. CDR3 length: 15 residues. CDR3 nucleotides: TGTGCCAGCCTACTTTCCAACAGTTTACAAGAGACCCAGTACTTC. Its protein product is CASLLSNSLQETQYF. Filled out from reference TRBV13 and TRBJ2-5, the complete variable domain reads AAGVIQSPRHLIKEKRETATLKCYPIPRHDTVYWYQQGPGQDPQFLISFYEKMQSDKGSIPDRFSAQQFSDYHSELNMSSLELGDSALYFCASLLSNSLQETQYFGPGTRLLVL.

This clonotype was recorded at least ten times. This chain connects TRBV9 to TRBJ1-2; TRBD1 is a possible D gene (5 bases). The V gene's germline CDR1 is SGDLS and CDR2 YYNGEE. The CDR3 has 16 residues. V was shortened by 0 bases and J by 5 bases, with 17 bases between the two germline ends. The CDR3 loop is CASSVALAGEGYGYTF. CDR3 in DNA: TGTGCCAGCAGCGTAGCTTTGGCGGGGGAAGGTTATGGCTACACCTTC.

This clonotype was recorded at least ten times. The V call is TRBV6-1, the J call TRBJ2-5, with D possibly matching TRBD1 (6 bases). V was cut by 6 bases and J by 1 base, with 18 bases left in between. The length of the CDR3 is 16 residues. CDR1 is MNHNS and CDR2 is SASEGT in the germline V gene. The CDR3 DNA reads TGTGCCAGCAGGCTAACAGGGTTGAGGGGCCAAGAGACCCAGTACTTC. This translates into CASRLTGLRGQETQYF.

The V call is TRBV2, the J call TRBJ2-7; 12 nucleotides agree with TRBD1. CDR3 length: 13 residues. With V trimmed by 6 bases and J by 6 bases, 3 bases remained unmatched. Germline V gives CDR1 SNHLY, CDR2 FYNNEI. CDR3 residues: CASRRDRGREQYF. For the CDR3, the DNA is TGTGCCAGCAGAAGGGACAGGGGGCGCGAGCAGTACTTC.

In this sample, this clonotype turned up many times. V and J are TRBV5-1 and TRBJ1-5; 9 bases are a match to TRBD1. V trimming: 4 bases; J trimming: 5 bases; junction bases outside the gene matches: 4. This CDR3 contains 14 residues. Per germline, CDR1 SGHRS and CDR2 YFSETQ. CDR3 protein: CASSPWTGDQPQHF. The CDR3 bases are TGCGCCAGCAGCCCATGGACAGGGGATCAGCCCCAGCATTTT.

The sample holds many counts of this clonotype. The CDR3 coding sequence is TGTGCCAGCAGCTTAACCGGGAGTGGCTACGAGCAGTACTTC. It codes for CASSLTGSGYEQYF. This chain uses TRBV7-3 with TRBJ2-7; D possibly corresponds to TRBD2 (6 bases). With 0 bases removed from V and 3 bases from J, the gap between germline ends came to 9 bases. Germline V gives CDR1 SGHTA, CDR2 FQGTGA. The CDR3 has 14 amino acids.

This clonotype was observed a handful of times. J is TRBJ1-1 and V is TRBV30, with 10 bases aligning to TRBD1. CDR3 length: 14 residues. Trimming cost V 5 bases and J 0 bases; bases outside gene matches: 3. The germline V gene encodes CDR1 GTSNPN and CDR2 SVGIG (reference sequence). The CDR3 sequence is CAWDRGPMNTEAFF. Here the CDR3 DNA reads TGTGCCTGGGACAGGGGGCCGATGAACACTGAAGCTTTCTTT.

In its sample, this clonotype was seen many times. The chain employs TRBV10-3 and TRBJ2-5; a weak D match, TRBD1 (6 bases). Trimming pared 7 bases from V and 2 bases from J, leaving 11 bases between. Germline V gene data show CDR1 as ENHRY and CDR2 as SYGVKD. This CDR3 has 13 residues. CDR3 protein: CAIKPGTQETQYF. As DNA, the CDR3 is TGTGCCATCAAACCCGGGACACAAGAGACCCAGTACTTC.

The sample holds many counts of this clonotype. The chain employs TRBV28 and TRBJ1-1; a possible D gene is TRBD1 (6 bases). CDR1 is MDHEN and CDR2 is SYDVKM in the germline V gene. The CDR3 has 14 residues. V was clipped by 7 bases and J by 2 bases, with 14 bases between them. CDR3 protein: CASTRDTPNTEAFF. As DNA, the CDR3 is TGTGCCAGCACCAGGGACACGCCTAACACTGAAGCTTTCTTT.

This clonotype was seen ten or more times. The chain is built from TRBV6-2 or TRBV6-3 and TRBJ1-2; D not certain. The CDR3 contains 13 residues. The ends were cut back, 5 bases at V and 4 bases at J, with 11 bases in the middle. Germline CDR1 reads MNHEY; CDR2 reads SVGEGT. CDR3 coding DNA: TGTGCCAGCAGTGCGTGGACGGCCTATGGCTACACCTTC. It yields the protein CASSAWTAYGYTF.

This clonotype was seen ten or more times. The chain combines TRBV2 with TRBJ1-6; D unclear. The germline CDR1 and CDR2 sequences are SNHLY and FYNNEI. V lost 9 bases to trimming and J lost 8 bases, with 20 bases between them. This CDR3 spans 15 amino acids. The CDR3 region has the DNA TGTGCCAGTCGAGGCTCCGTGGGCAGCCATTCACCCCTCCACTTT. Encoded protein: CASRGSVGSHSPLHF.

This clonotype has ten or more counts. This sequence joins TRBV4-2 and TRBJ2-5; 7 bases map to TRBD2. The CDR3 runs to 17 residues. Trimming cost V 0 bases and J 2 bases; bases outside gene matches: 9. The germline V gene encodes CDR1 LGHNA and CDR2 YNFKEQ. The DNA for the CDR3 is TGTGCCAGCAGCCAAGATGTCGCGGCTAGCGGACAAGAGACCCAGTACTTC. Translating it yields CASSQDVAASGQETQYF.

This clonotype was seen a few times. A read error may be the cause here, since a much bigger clone is one base away. V usage is TRBV6-1 and J usage is TRBJ1-1; tentative D call: TRBD1 (6 bases). This CDR3 has 14 amino acids. Germline assignment: CDR1 MNHNS and CDR2 SASEGT. The germline V and J ends were trimmed by 6 bases and 2 bases, with 13 bases remaining between them. CDR3 coding DNA: TGTGCCAGCAGAGAGCAGGGGCCCAACACTGAAGCTTTCTTT. Protein sequence: CASREQGPNTEAFF.

This clonotype was seen ten or more times. The chain combines TRBV28 with TRBJ2-6; a weak D match, TRBD2 (6 bases). This CDR3 contains 16 residues. In germline, CDR1 is MDHEN, CDR2 SYDVKM. V lost 3 bases, J lost 1 base, and 10 bases lay in between. CDR3 coding DNA: TGTGCCAGCAGTTTGGGAGGACTTTCTGGGGCCAACGTCCTGACTTTC. This gives the protein CASSLGGLSGANVLTF.

In this sample, this clonotype turned up many times. The V gene is TRBV12-3 or TRBV12-4, the J gene TRBJ2-2, with 8 bases matching TRBD1. CDR3 length: 17 residues. Trimming cost V 6 bases and J 2 bases; bases outside gene matches: 11. CDR3 loop: CASSLAAGTGNTGELFF. CDR3 coding DNA: TGTGCCAGCAGCCTCGCCGCCGGGACAGGAAACACCGGGGAGCTGTTTTTT.

This clonotype was seen more than once but under ten times. The CDR3 is CASSESRTAYEQYF. Written as DNA, the CDR3 is TGTGCCAGCTCAGAGTCTCGGACAGCCTACGAGCAGTACTTC. This chain connects TRBV18 to TRBJ2-7, with D perhaps TRBD1 (6 bases). The CDR3 spans 14 residues. Per germline, CDR1 KGHSH and CDR2 LQKENI. V shed 5 bases and J shed 2 bases, with 13 bases lying between them.

This clonotype was seen a handful of times. CDR3 amino acids: CAWFGGRADEQYF. The CDR3 DNA sequence: TGTGCCTGGTTTGGCGGGAGGGCCGACGAGCAGTACTTC. The chain employs TRBV30 and TRBJ2-7, with TRBD2 matching 9 bases. Germline V gives CDR1 GTSNPN, CDR2 SVGIG (reference sequence). J gave up 5 bases and V 5 bases, and 7 bases lay outside the gene matches. CDR3 size: 13 residues.